The clone carrying this TCR beta chain came up a few times. Its antigen is currently unknown. The entry originates in a study of T cells after yellow fever vaccination. Study-level information: Fractions containing few cells were prepared with SMART-Seq v4 Ultra Low Input. Overall study findings and caveats: Only a minor proportion of clonotypes was detected across both CD4 and CD8 compartments.

Template-switching 5'RACE yielded the TCR cDNA; a universal primer site and UMIs were added in the process. Using its own MiXCR run on the 5' RACE reads, TCRdb lists one record per CDR3 protein. The data hold 400,000 to 450,000 distinct CDR3 sequences, with 18% observed a single time. Germline loops: CDR1 DFQATT, CDR2 SNEGSKA (reference sequence). CDR3 length: 15 amino acids. The junction had 9 bases not matched to a gene; V was cut back by 7 bases and J by 1 base. The chain joins TRBV20-1 to TRBJ2-5, with 10 positions matching TRBD2. Sequencing was performed on PBMCs, taken before the yellow fever booster vaccination. This sequence was found in a man aged 18 to 35 who received the YFV17D yellow fever vaccine. In DNA, the CDR3 is TGCAGTGTATGGGCACTAGCGGGGATCCAAGAGACCCAGTACTTC. Its translation is CSVWALAGIQETQYF.